The TCR beta chain under discussion was sequenced for a study of CD8+CD57+ T cells in acquired aplastic anemia. Looking at the study overall: Sorting CD4+ and CD8+ cells gave DNA averaging around 3 ug. Reads per healthy sample averaged approximately 10 million (CD4+) and 11.0 million (CD8+). Overall study findings and caveats: Patients and controls had CD8+ Simpson's diversity values that were not significantly distinct. Around 30 was the count of CD8+ CDR3 sequences that patients shared with controls.

The V gene's germline CDR1 is SGHTA and CDR2 FQGNSA. CDR3 size: 16 residues. The V segment lost 6 bases and the J segment 2 bases; nucleotides outside the gene matches: 6. In regard to this clonotype: Its antigen is unknown.

It was genomic DNA that served as the template for profiling TCR beta VDJ and CDR3. TCRdb re-called the reads through MiXCR, storing one row per CDR3 protein. This sample has about 190,000 distinct CDR3 sequences, with around half found just once. The TCR sequence derives from a human donor in good health, serving as a control. The sequenced sample consisted of sorted CD4+, CD8+, or CD8+CD57+ T cells (not recorded which) from PBMCs. The chain recombines TRBV7-2 with TRBJ2-3; 12 nucleotides align to TRBD2. CDR3 in DNA: TGTGCCAGCAGTCAAACTAGCGGGGGGCACACAGATACGCAGTATTTT. The encoded protein is CASSQTSGGHTDTQYF. Filled out from reference TRBV7-2 and TRBJ2-3, the complete variable domain reads GAGVSQSPSNKVTEKGKDVELRCDPISGHTALYWYRQSLGQGLEFLIYFQGNSAPDKSGLPSDRFSAERTGGSVSTLTIQRTQQEDSAVYLCASSQTSGGHTDTQYFGPGTRLTVL.